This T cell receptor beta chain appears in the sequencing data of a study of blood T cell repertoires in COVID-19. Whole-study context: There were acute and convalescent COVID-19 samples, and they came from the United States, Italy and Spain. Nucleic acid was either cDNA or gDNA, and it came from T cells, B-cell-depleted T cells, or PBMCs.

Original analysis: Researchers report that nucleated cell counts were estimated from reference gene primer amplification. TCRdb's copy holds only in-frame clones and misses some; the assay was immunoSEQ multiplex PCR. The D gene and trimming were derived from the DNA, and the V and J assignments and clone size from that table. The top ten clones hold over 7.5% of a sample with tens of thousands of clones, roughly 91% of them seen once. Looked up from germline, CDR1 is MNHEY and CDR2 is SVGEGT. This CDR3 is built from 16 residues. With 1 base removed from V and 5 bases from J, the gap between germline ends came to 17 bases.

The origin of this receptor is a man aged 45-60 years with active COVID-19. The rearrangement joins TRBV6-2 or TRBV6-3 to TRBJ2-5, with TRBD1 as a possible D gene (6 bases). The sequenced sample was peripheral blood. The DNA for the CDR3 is TGTGCCAGCAGTTACTTAGTCCAGGGGATCTGGGAGACCCAGTACTTC. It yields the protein CASSYLVQGIWETQYF.